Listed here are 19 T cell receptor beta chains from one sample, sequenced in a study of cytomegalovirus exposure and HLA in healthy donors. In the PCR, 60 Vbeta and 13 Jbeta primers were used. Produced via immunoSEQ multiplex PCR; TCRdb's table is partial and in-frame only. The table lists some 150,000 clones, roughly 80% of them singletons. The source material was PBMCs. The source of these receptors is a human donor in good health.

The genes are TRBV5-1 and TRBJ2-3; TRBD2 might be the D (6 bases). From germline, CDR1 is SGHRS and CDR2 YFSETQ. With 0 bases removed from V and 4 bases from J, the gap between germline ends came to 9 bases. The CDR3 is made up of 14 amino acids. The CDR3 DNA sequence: TGCGCCAGCAGCTTGGGAGCGGGTGCAGATACGCAGTATTTT. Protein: CASSLGAGADTQYF.

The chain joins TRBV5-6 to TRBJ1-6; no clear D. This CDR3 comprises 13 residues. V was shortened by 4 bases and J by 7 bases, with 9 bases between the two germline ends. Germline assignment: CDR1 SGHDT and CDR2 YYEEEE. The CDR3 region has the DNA TGTGCCAGCAGCCCGACAAAAAATTCACCCCTCCACTTT. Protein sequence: CASSPTKNSPLHF. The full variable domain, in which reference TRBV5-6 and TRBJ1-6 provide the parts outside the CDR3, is DAGVTQSPTHLIKTRGQQVTLRCSPKSGHDTVSWYQQALGQGPQFIFQYYEEEERQRGNFPDRFSGHQFPNYSSELNVNALLLGDSALYLCASSPTKNSPLHFGNGTRLTVT.

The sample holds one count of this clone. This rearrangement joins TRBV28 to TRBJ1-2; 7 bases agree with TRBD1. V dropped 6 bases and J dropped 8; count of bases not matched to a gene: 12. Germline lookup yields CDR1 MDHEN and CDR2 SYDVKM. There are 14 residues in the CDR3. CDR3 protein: CASSSLQGQMGYTF. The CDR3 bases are TGTGCCAGCAGCTCCTTACAGGGGCAAATGGGCTACACCTTC.

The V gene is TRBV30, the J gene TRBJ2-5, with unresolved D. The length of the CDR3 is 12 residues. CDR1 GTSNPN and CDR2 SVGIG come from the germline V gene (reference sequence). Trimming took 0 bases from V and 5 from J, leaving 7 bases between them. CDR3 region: CAWSVPVETQYF. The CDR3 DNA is TGTGCCTGGAGTGTACCGGTGGAGACCCAGTACTTC.

CDR3: CASRLGLAVQETQYF. The DNA of the CDR3 is TGTGCCAGCAGACTGGGACTAGCGGTCCAAGAGACCCAGTACTTC. J is TRBJ2-5 and V is TRBV5-4; 11 nucleotides align to TRBD2. The J segment lost 1 base and the V segment lost 5 bases, leaving 4 bases of the junction unmatched. CDR1 is SGHNT, CDR2 YYREEE, per germline (reference sequence). The CDR3 contains 15 residues.

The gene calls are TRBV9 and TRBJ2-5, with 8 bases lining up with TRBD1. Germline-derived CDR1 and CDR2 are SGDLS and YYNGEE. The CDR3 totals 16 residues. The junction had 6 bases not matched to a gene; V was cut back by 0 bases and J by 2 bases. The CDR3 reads CASSVGRDRLQETQYF. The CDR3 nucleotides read TGTGCCAGCAGCGTAGGAAGGGACAGGTTGCAAGAGACCCAGTACTTC.

CDR3: CASSLRTGVTGEQYF. In DNA form, the CDR3 reads TGTGCCAGCAGTTTACGGACAGGGGTCACGGGGGAGCAGTACTTC. The chain is built from TRBV28 and TRBJ2-7; 9 nucleotides agree with TRBD1. The trim removed 2 bases at V and 7 bases at J, leaving 9 bases unmatched. This CDR3 is built from 15 residues. Germline lookup yields CDR1 MDHEN and CDR2 SYDVKM.

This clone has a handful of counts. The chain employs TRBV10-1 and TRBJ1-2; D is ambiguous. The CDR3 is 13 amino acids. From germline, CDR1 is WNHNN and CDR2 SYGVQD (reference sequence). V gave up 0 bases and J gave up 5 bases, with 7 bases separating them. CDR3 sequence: CASSESRGYGYTF. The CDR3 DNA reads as TGCGCCAGCAGTGAGTCGAGAGGATATGGCTACACCTTC.

The DNA for the CDR3 is TGTGCCACCAGCAGGGCCCTCGGGTTTTACAATGAGCAGTTCTTC. Protein: CATSRALGFYNEQFF. The rearrangement uses TRBV15 and TRBJ2-1; D ambiguous. The CDR3 contains 15 residues. Trimming removed 3 bases from V and 4 bases from J, with 13 bases in between. The V gene's germline CDR1 is LNHNV and CDR2 YYDKDF (reference sequence).

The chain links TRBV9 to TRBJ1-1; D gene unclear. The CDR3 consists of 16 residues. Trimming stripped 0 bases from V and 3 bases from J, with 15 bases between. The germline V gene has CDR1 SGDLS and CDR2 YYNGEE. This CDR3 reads CASSVVTIGVDTEAFF. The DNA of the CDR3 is TGTGCCAGCAGCGTAGTAACGATCGGGGTAGACACTGAAGCTTTCTTT.

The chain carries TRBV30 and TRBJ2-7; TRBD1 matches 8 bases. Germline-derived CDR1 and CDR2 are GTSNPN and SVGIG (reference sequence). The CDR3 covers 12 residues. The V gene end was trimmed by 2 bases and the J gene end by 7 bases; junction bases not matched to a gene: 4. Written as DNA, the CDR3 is TGTGCCTGGAGTCCAGGGGGCTTTGAGCAGTACTTC. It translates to CAWSPGGFEQYF.

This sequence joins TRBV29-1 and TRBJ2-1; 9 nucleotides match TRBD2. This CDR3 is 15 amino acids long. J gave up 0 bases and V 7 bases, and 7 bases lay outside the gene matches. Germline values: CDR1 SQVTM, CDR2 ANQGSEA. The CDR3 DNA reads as TGCAGCGCGGCGACTAGCGGAGGCTCCTACAATGAGCAGTTCTTC. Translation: CSAATSGGSYNEQFF.

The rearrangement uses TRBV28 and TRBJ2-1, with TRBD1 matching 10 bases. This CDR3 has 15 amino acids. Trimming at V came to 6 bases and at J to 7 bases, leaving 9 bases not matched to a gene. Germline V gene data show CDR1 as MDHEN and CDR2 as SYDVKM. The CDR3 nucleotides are TGTGCCAGCAGCTTAAAGGGACAGGGGAAAAATGAGCAGTTCTTC. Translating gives CASSLKGQGKNEQFF.

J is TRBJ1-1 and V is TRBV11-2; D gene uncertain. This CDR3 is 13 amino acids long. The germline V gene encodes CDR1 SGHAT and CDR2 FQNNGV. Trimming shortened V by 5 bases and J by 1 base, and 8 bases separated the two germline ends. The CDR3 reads CASSLQTNTEAFF. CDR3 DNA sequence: TGTGCCAGCAGCCTACAGACGAACACTGAAGCTTTCTTT.

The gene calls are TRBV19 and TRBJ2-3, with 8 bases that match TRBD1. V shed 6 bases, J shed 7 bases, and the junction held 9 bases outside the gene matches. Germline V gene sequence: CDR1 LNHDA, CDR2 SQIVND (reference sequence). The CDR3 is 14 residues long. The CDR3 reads CASSVGTGSHTQYF. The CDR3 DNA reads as TGTGCCAGTAGCGTCGGGACAGGTTCGCATACGCAGTATTTT.

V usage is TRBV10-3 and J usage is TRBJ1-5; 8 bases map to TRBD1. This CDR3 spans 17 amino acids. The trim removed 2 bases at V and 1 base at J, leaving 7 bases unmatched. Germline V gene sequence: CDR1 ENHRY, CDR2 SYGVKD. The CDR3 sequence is CAISEARTGFSNQPQHF. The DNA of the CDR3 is TGTGCCATCAGTGAGGCCCGGACAGGGTTCAGCAATCAGCCCCAGCATTTT.

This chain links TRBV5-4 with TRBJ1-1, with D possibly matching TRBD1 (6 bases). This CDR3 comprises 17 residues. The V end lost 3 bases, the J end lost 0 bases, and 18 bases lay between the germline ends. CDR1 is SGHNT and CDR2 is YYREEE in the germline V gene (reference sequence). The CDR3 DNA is TGTGCCAGCAGCTCCAGAAAGGACAGTTACATGAACACTGAAGCTTTCTTT. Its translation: CASSSRKDSYMNTEAFF. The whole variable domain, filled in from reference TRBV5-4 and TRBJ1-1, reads ETGVTQSPTHLIKTRGQQVTLRCSSQSGHNTVSWYQQALGQGPQFIFQYYREEENGRGNFPPRFSGLQFPNYSSELNVNALELDDSALYLCASSSRKDSYMNTEAFFGQGTRLTVV.

The CDR3 spells CASSHMGLAGGYTGELFF. The CDR3 nucleotides read TGTGCCAGCAGCCATATGGGTTTAGCGGGAGGATACACCGGGGAGCTGTTTTTT. V gene TRBV7-9 combines with J gene TRBJ2-2; 10 nucleotides align to TRBD2. Germline V gives CDR1 SEHNR, CDR2 FQNEAQ (reference sequence). V shed 5 bases, J shed 3 bases, and the junction held 12 bases outside the gene matches. The CDR3 is 18 residues long.

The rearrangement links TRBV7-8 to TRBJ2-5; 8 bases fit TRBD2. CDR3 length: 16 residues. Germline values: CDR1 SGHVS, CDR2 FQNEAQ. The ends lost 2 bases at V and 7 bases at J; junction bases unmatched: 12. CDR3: CASSLMVTSGSVTQYF. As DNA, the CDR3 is TGTGCCAGCAGCTTAATGGTTACTAGCGGATCCGTGACCCAGTACTTC. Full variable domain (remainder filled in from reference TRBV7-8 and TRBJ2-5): GAGVSQSPRYKVAKRGQDVALRCDPISGHVSLFWYQQALGQGPEFLTYFQNEAQLDKSGLPSDRFFAERPEGSVSTLKIQRTQQEDSAVYLCASSLMVTSGSVTQYFGPGTRLLVL.